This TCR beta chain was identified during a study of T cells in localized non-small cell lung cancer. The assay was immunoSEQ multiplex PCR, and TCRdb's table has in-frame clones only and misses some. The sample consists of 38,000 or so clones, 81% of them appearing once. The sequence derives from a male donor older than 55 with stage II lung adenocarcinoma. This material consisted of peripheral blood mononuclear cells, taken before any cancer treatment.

The CDR3 is CASHSPGETQYF. CDR3 coding DNA: TGTGCCTCCCACAGCCCAGGGGAGACCCAGTACTTC. V and J are TRBV10-3 and TRBJ2-5; D may be TRBD1 (5 bases). Germline V gives CDR1 ENHRY, CDR2 SYGVKD. The V end lost 11 bases, the J end lost 5 bases, and 15 bases lay between the germline ends. The length of the CDR3 is 12 residues.